A selection of T cell receptor beta chains follows, all from one sample in a study of neurological immune-mediated disorders. TCRdb called the 5' RACE reads again in MiXCR, with one record for every CDR3 protein. Of roughly 53,000 distinct CDR3 sequences listed, 6.5% to 8.5% are singletons. Sequencing was performed on PBMCs. These receptors all stem from a woman between 40 and 55 years old in good health. Each CDR3 is given with its conserved first and last residue. Each record gives: J gene, D gene, clone size, V gene, CDR3 DNA, CDR3 protein. A D gene is named only where the DNA matches it firmly. Sizes are listed as once, few, many or a size class.

j_gene: TRBJ2-1; d_gene: NA; abundance: many; v_gene: TRBV10-3; CDR3nt: TGTGCCATCAGTGAGGGGACGGTTGAGCAGTTCTTC; CDR3aa: CAISEGTVEQFF
j_gene: TRBJ1-4; d_gene: NA; abundance: many; v_gene: TRBV4-3; CDR3nt: TGCGCCAGCAGCCAAGATATCGGCAGTGGCGATGAAAAACTGTTTTTT; CDR3aa: CASSQDIGSGDEKLFF
j_gene: TRBJ1-2; d_gene: NA; abundance: many; v_gene: TRBV20-1; CDR3nt: TGCAGTGCCATCCCAGGGATGCGGTCTGGCTACACCTTC; CDR3aa: CSAIPGMRSGYTF
j_gene: TRBJ2-7; d_gene: NA; abundance: many; v_gene: TRBV15; CDR3nt: TGTGCCACCAGCAGAGAGTTTACGGCGGAGGGAGACTACGAGCAGTACTTC; CDR3aa: CATSREFTAEGDYEQYF
j_gene: TRBJ1-2; d_gene: NA; abundance: many; v_gene: TRBV7-4; CDR3nt: TGTGCCAGCTTCGCTAAGGAGTCGAGCGGCTATGGCTACACCTTC; CDR3aa: CASFAKESSGYGYTF
j_gene: TRBJ1-1; d_gene: NA; abundance: many; v_gene: TRBV20-1; CDR3nt: TGCAGTGCTAGATGGCAGGCTACTAACACTGAAGCTTTCTTT; CDR3aa: CSARWQATNTEAFF
j_gene: TRBJ1-6; d_gene: NA; abundance: few; v_gene: TRBV20-1; CDR3nt: TGCAGTGCTAGTTCCGGAGGGGGGAATAATTCACCCCTCCACTTT; CDR3aa: CSASSGGGNNSPLHF
j_gene: TRBJ1-5; d_gene: TRBD1; abundance: many; v_gene: TRBV6-5; CDR3nt: TGTGCCAGCAGTTCTACGGGACAGGTCAATCAGCCCCAGCATTTT; CDR3aa: CASSSTGQVNQPQHF
j_gene: TRBJ1-4; d_gene: TRBD1; abundance: many; v_gene: TRBV7-2; CDR3nt: TGTGCCAGCAGTCCCGGGACAGGGGTTCGTGGAGCTGAAAAACTGTTTTTT; CDR3aa: CASSPGTGVRGAEKLFF
j_gene: TRBJ2-5; d_gene: TRBD1; abundance: many; v_gene: TRBV7-2; CDR3nt: TGTGCCAGCAGCCGGGACAGGGGGCGTCAAGAGACCCAGTACTTC; CDR3aa: CASSRDRGRQETQYF
j_gene: TRBJ1-1; d_gene: NA; abundance: many; v_gene: TRBV29-1; CDR3nt: TGCAGCGTTGTGGTGTCCGGGGGCACTGAAGCTTTCTTT; CDR3aa: CSVVVSGGTEAFF
j_gene: TRBJ2-1; d_gene: NA; abundance: many; v_gene: TRBV7-2; CDR3nt: TGTGCCAGCGCCCGGGGCAGGGTCAATGAGCAGTTCTTC; CDR3aa: CASARGRVNEQFF
j_gene: TRBJ2-2; d_gene: NA; abundance: many; v_gene: TRBV20-1; CDR3nt: TGCAGTGCTCTTGCCGACAGGCTCAACACCGGGGAGCTGTTTTTT; CDR3aa: CSALADRLNTGELFF
j_gene: TRBJ2-1; d_gene: NA; abundance: many; v_gene: TRBV9; CDR3nt: TGTGCCAGCAGCGTAGCTGGGCGGAACCACAATGAGCAGTTCTTC; CDR3aa: CASSVAGRNHNEQFF